What follows are 11 T cell receptor beta chains derived from one specimen sequenced in a study of blood T cell repertoires in COVID-19. Generated by immunoSEQ multiplex PCR, the TCRdb table keeps only in-frame clones and is missing some. The sample lists about 89,000 clones; about 88% were seen once. The material sequenced was peripheral blood. These TCRs come from an elderly man with active or convalescent COVID-19.

This clone was seen a single time. The chain combines TRBV9 with TRBJ1-1; a weak D match, TRBD1 (5 bases). Trimming removed 5 bases from V and 3 bases from J, with 8 bases in between. The CDR3 extends over 12 amino acids. CDR1 is SGDLS and CDR2 is YYNGEE in the germline V gene. The CDR3 DNA reads as TGTGCCAGCAGTGGGGGGGACACTGAAGCTTTCTTT. Translating gives CASSGGDTEAFF.

This chain connects TRBV2 to TRBJ2-1; 12 nucleotides match TRBD2. The J segment lost 7 bases and the V segment lost 8 bases, leaving 9 bases of the junction unmatched. The germline V gene has CDR1 SNHLY and CDR2 FYNNEI. This CDR3 comprises 15 residues. In nucleotides, the CDR3 is TGTGCCAGCGGACAGACTAGCGGGAGTGGGAATGAGCAGTTCTTC. Translated, it gives CASGQTSGSGNEQFF.

The V gene is TRBV10-3, the J gene TRBJ1-2, with D tentatively TRBD1 (5 bases). Germline V gives CDR1 ENHRY, CDR2 SYGVKD. V was clipped by 6 bases and J by 1 base, with 9 bases between them. The CDR3 totals 13 residues. DNA for the CDR3: TGTGCCATCAGCCCGACAGATAACTATGGCTACACCTTC. As protein: CAISPTDNYGYTF.

The V gene is TRBV29-1, the J gene TRBJ2-1, with a weak D call TRBD1 (5 bases). Germline CDR1 and CDR2: SQVTM and ANQGSEA. Trimming removed 6 bases at V and 12 bases at J, with 18 bases between. CDR3 length: 12 residues. DNA of the CDR3: TGCAGCGTCCGAAACCTGGCGCAGGGGCAGTTCTTC. Amino acid sequence: CSVRNLAQGQFF.

The CDR3 DNA reads TGTGCCCCCCCGGGGAACCCTGGGGCCAACGTCCTGACTTTC. The encoded protein is CAPPGNPGANVLTF. The chain links TRBV24-1 to TRBJ2-6, with D possibly being TRBD2 (5 bases). CDR3 size: 14 residues. V was shortened by 12 bases and J by 2 bases, with 13 bases between the two germline ends. Germline V gives CDR1 KGHDR, CDR2 SFDVKD.

This chain joins TRBV5-4 and TRBJ2-6; 7 bases agree with TRBD1. Germline assignment: CDR1 SGHNT and CDR2 YYREEE (reference sequence). Trimming took 6 bases from V and 0 from J; bases not matched to a gene: 3. CDR3 length: 15 amino acids. Written as DNA, the CDR3 is TGTGCCAGCAACCGGGACAGCTCTGGGGCCAACGTCCTGACTTTC. Encoded protein: CASNRDSSGANVLTF. The variable domain in full, completed from reference TRBV5-4 and TRBJ2-6, reads ETGVTQSPTHLIKTRGQQVTLRCSSQSGHNTVSWYQQALGQGPQFIFQYYREEENGRGNFPPRFSGLQFPNYSSELNVNALELDDSALYLCASNRDSSGANVLTFGAGSRLTVL.

V usage is TRBV11-2 and J usage is TRBJ2-1, with D perhaps TRBD2 (6 bases). Germline values: CDR1 SGHAT, CDR2 FQNNGV. The CDR3 is made up of 15 amino acids. V shed 2 bases and J shed 4 bases, with 12 bases lying between them. The chain's CDR3 is CASSLPAGTYNEQFF. CDR3 sequence (DNA): TGTGCCAGCAGCTTACCAGCGGGTACGTACAATGAGCAGTTCTTC.

This rearrangement joins TRBV7-9 to TRBJ2-5, with TRBD1 matching 7 bases. Germline CDR1 SEHNR, CDR2 FQNEAQ (reference sequence). This CDR3 region has 14 residues. Trimming at V came to 4 bases and at J to 5 bases, leaving 7 bases not matched to a gene. This CDR3 is CASSSKTGKETQYF. The CDR3, as DNA: TGTGCCAGCAGCTCGAAGACAGGGAAGGAGACCCAGTACTTC.

Turning to this clone: At one end the junction does not follow the germline gene, possibly because of a read error. The rearrangement links TRBV7-7 to TRBJ2-2; TRBD2 matches 7 bases. The CDR3 covers 14 residues. Per the germline V gene, CDR1 is SSHAT and CDR2 is FNYEAQ (reference sequence). CDR3 residues: CASSGLANTGELFF. The CDR3 nucleotides are TGTGCTAGCAGCGGACTAGCGAACACCGGGGAGCTGTTTTTT.

This clone appeared once. The rearrangement links TRBV4-3 to TRBJ2-4; D might be TRBD2 (5 bases). CDR1 and CDR2 (germline): LGHNA, YSLEER. With 0 bases removed from V and 0 bases from J, the gap between germline ends came to 15 bases. The CDR3 consists of 18 residues. The CDR3 nucleotides are TGCGCCAGCAGCCAAGATCACCCCAGCGGCATAGCCAAAAACATTCAGTACTTC. It specifies CASSQDHPSGIAKNIQYF.

V and J are TRBV29-1 and TRBJ1-5; 10 nucleotides agree with TRBD1. The CDR3 covers 15 residues. Germline V CDR1 and CDR2: SQVTM, ANQGSEA. V lost 4 bases and J lost 5; bases outside the gene matches: 8. The CDR3 loop is CSVGRDRGFHQPQHF. Written as DNA, the CDR3 is TGCAGCGTTGGACGGGACAGGGGATTCCATCAGCCCCAGCATTTT.